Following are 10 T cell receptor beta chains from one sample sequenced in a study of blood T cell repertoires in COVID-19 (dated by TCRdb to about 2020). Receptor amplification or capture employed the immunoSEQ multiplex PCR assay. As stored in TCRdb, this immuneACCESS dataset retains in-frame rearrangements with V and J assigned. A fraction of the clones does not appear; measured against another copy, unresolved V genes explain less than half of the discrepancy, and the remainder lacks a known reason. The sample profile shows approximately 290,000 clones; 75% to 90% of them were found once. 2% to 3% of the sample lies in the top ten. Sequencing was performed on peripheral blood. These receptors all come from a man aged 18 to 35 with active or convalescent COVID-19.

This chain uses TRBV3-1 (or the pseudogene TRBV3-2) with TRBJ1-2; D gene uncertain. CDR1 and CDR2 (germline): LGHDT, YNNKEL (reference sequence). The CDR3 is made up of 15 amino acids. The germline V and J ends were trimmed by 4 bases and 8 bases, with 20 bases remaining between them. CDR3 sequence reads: CASSPQSEGREGYTF. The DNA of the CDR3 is TGTGCCAGCAGCCCCCAGAGTGAGGGAAGGGAAGGCTACACCTTC.

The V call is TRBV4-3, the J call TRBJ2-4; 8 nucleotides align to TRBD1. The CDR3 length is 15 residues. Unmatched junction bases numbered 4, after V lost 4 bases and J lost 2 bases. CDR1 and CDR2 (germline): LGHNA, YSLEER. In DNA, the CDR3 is TGCGCCAGCAGCCCTGGACAGGGCCCCAAAAACATTCAGTACTTC. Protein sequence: CASSPGQGPKNIQYF.

The CDR3 nucleotides are TGCGCCAGCAGCCCAACACGGGAGATTAACTATGGCTACACCTTC. This codes for CASSPTREINYGYTF. The V call is TRBV4-1, the J call TRBJ1-2; D uncertain. Germline CDR1 is MGHRA and CDR2 is YSYEKL. This CDR3 spans 15 amino acids. V lost 4 bases to trimming and J lost 1 base, with 13 bases between them.

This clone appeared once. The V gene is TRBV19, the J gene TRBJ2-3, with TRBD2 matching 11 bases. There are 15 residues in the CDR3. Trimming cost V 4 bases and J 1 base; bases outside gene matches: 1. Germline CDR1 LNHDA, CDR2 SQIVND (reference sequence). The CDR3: CASSTLAGGTDTQYF. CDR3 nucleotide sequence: TGTGCCAGTAGTACACTAGCGGGGGGCACAGATACGCAGTATTTT.

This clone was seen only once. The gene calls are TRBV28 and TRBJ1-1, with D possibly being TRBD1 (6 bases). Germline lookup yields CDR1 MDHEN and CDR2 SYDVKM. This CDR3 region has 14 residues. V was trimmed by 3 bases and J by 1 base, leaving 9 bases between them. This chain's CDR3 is CASSFVGGNTEAFF. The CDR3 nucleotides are TGTGCCAGCAGTTTCGTAGGGGGGAACACTGAAGCTTTCTTT.

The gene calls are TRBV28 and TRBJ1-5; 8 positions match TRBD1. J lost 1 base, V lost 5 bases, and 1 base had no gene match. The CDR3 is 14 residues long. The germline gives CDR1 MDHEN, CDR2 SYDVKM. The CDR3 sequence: CASSRQGSNQPQHF. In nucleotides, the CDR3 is TGTGCCAGCAGTAGACAGGGGAGCAATCAGCCCCAGCATTTT. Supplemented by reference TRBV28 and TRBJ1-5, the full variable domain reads DVKVTQSSRYLVKRTGEKVFLECVQDMDHENMFWYRQDPGLGLRLIYFSYDVKMKEKGDIPEGYSVSREKKERFSLILESASTNQTSMYLCASSRQGSNQPQHFGDGTRLSIL.

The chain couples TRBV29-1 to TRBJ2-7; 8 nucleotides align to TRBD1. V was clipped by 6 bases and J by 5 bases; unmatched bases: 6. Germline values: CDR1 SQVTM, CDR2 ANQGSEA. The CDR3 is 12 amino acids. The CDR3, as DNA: TGCAGCGTCAGGACAGGGAACCACGAGCAGTACTTC. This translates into CSVRTGNHEQYF.

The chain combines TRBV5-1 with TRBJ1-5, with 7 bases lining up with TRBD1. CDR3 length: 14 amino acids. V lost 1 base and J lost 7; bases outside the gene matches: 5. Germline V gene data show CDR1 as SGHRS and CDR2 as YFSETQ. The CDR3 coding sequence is TGCGCCAGCAGCTTGTACCAGGGGGTCCAGCCCCAGCATTTT. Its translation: CASSLYQGVQPQHF.

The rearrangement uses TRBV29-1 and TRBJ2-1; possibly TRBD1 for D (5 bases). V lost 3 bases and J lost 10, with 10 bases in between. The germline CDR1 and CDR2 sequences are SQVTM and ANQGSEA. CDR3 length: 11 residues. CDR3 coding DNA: TGCAGCGTTGAGGGTGGACACGAGCAGTTCTTC. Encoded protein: CSVEGGHEQFF.

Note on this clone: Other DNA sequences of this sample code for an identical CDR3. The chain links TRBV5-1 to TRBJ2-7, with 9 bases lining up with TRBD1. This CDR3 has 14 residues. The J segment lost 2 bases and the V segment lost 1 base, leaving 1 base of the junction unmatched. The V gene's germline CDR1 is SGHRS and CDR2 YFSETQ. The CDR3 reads CASSLTGGAYEQYF. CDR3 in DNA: TGCGCCAGCAGCTTGACAGGGGGCGCCTACGAGCAGTACTTC.